The 32 T cell receptor beta chains in this list originate from one sample, sequenced in a study of shared clonotypes between healthy human individuals. The protocol was immunoSEQ multiplex PCR, while the TCRdb copy is restricted to in-frame clones and leaves out a portion. The data contain hundreds of thousands of clones, approximately 96% of them seen just once; the ten biggest clones take up roughly 0.1%. As defined, naive CD8 cells were CD45RO-negative and positively selected for CCR7, with terminally differentiated effector memory CD45RA+ cells excluded. Sequencing was done on a sample of naive CD8+ T cells sorted from blood. These TCRs come from a woman under 40 in good health.

This rearrangement joins TRBV19 to TRBJ1-2; TRBD1 is a possible D gene (6 bases). The germline V gene encodes CDR1 LNHDA and CDR2 SQIVND (reference sequence). Trimming cost V 3 bases and J 3 bases, with 17 bases left between them. This CDR3 contains 16 residues. CDR3 coding DNA: TGTGCCAGTAGTATGTTTAGGGGGAGTCCGTACTATGGCTACACCTTC. Encoded protein: CASSMFRGSPYYGYTF.

The V and J genes are TRBV5-1 and TRBJ2-5; possibly TRBD1 for D (6 bases). The V end lost 6 bases, the J end lost 5 bases, and 17 bases lay between the germline ends. Germline V lookup: CDR1 SGHRS, CDR2 YFSETQ. This CDR3 has 14 amino acids. Here the CDR3 reads CASKEGGVVETQYF. In DNA, the CDR3 is TGCGCCAGCAAGGAAGGGGGAGTGGTGGAGACCCAGTACTTC.

This clone has a single count. The DNA for the CDR3 is TGCGCCAGCAGCCAAGTTGGGACTAGTCGCAATGAGCAGTTCTTC. It specifies CASSQVGTSRNEQFF. V usage is TRBV4-1 and J usage is TRBJ2-1, with 8 bases fitting TRBD2. Trimming at V came to 1 base and at J to 6 bases, leaving 5 bases not matched to a gene. The germline V gene encodes CDR1 MGHRA and CDR2 YSYEKL. This CDR3 has 15 residues.

V is TRBV7-2 and J is TRBJ2-7; maybe TRBD2 (6 bases). Germline V CDR1 and CDR2: SGHTA, FQGNSA. This CDR3 is 15 amino acids long. The V and J ends lost 6 bases and 2 bases respectively, with 17 bases between them. The CDR3 DNA is TGTGCCAGCAGTCTTACGGCTCGGGGGACCTACGAGCAGTACTTC. Its protein is CASSLTARGTYEQYF.

V gene TRBV19 combines with J gene TRBJ2-7; 10 nucleotides line up with TRBD1. From germline, CDR1 is LNHDA and CDR2 SQIVND (reference sequence). J was trimmed by 6 bases and V by 1 base; bases with no gene match: 6. The CDR3 runs 15 residues. The CDR3 DNA sequence: TGTGCCAGTAGTATAGTTGGGACAGGGGTCGGCGAGCAGTACTTC. It encodes CASSIVGTGVGEQYF. Complete variable domain (other parts from reference TRBV19 and TRBJ2-7): DGGITQSPKYLFRKEGQNVTLSCEQNLNHDAMYWYRQDPGQGLRLIYYSQIVNDFQKGDIAEGYSVSREKKESFPLTVTSAQKNPTAFYLCASSIVGTGVGEQYFGPGTRLTVT.

This rearrangement joins TRBV9 to TRBJ2-5; D is uncertain. Deletions cut 0 bases from V and 6 bases from J, with 12 bases between. This CDR3 has 14 amino acids. Germline assignment: CDR1 SGDLS and CDR2 YYNGEE. CDR3 sequence: CASSVGTSRQTQYF. CDR3 nucleotides: TGTGCCAGCAGCGTAGGAACCAGTCGGCAGACCCAGTACTTC. Using reference TRBV9 and TRBJ2-5 for the parts outside the CDR3, the full variable domain is DSGVTQTPKHLITATGQRVTLRCSPRSGDLSVYWYQQSLDQGLQFLIQYYNGEERAKGNILERFSAQQFPDLHSELNLSSLELGDSALYFCASSVGTSRQTQYFGPGTRLLVL.

V usage is TRBV2 and J usage is TRBJ2-1; the D is unclear. With 2 bases removed from V and 8 bases from J, the gap between germline ends came to 19 bases. This CDR3 has 16 amino acids. The V gene's germline CDR1 is SNHLY and CDR2 FYNNEI. The CDR3 nucleotides read TGTGCCAGCAGTGAACCCTCTCGCGGATTGGATTATGAGCAGTTCTTC. It is translated as CASSEPSRGLDYEQFF.

This chain links TRBV11-2 with TRBJ2-1; TRBD2 matches at 7 bases. The ends lost 5 bases at V and 13 bases at J; junction bases unmatched: 5. Germline values: CDR1 SGHAT, CDR2 FQNNGV. The CDR3 contains 11 residues. The CDR3 DNA is TGTGCCAGCAGCCCGGGCGGGGGACAGTTCTTC. This gives the protein CASSPGGGQFF.

The chain links TRBV10-2 to TRBJ1-2, with 10 bases fitting TRBD1. The V and J ends lost 3 bases and 7 bases, in that order; junction bases with no gene match: 2. The CDR3 runs to 13 residues. Germline V lookup: CDR1 WSHSY, CDR2 SAAADI. The CDR3 DNA is TGCGCCAGCAGTGAAGGGACAGGGGTTGGCTACACCTTC. It codes for CASSEGTGVGYTF.

The chain couples TRBV4-2 to TRBJ2-5; the match to TRBD2 covers 7 bases. The DNA end is more similar to TRBJ2-7, so the J call may be wrong. Germline V lookup: CDR1 LGHNA, CDR2 YNFKEQ. This CDR3 region has 15 residues. The CDR3 DNA reads TGTGCCAGCAGCCAAGACTTACTAGCGAGTTACGAGCAGTACTTC. Amino acids: CASSQDLLASYEQYF.

The chain joins TRBV4-2 to TRBJ2-2; D perhaps matches TRBD2 (5 bases). Germline CDR1 LGHNA, CDR2 YNFKEQ. This CDR3 has 16 amino acids. Trimming removed 4 bases at V and 9 bases at J, with 21 bases between. CDR3 sequence reads: CASSPLVGSRARELFF. The CDR3 bases are TGTGCCAGCAGCCCACTGGTGGGCTCGAGGGCCCGGGAGCTGTTTTTT.

This chain uses TRBV7-9 with TRBJ1-2, with unresolved D. The CDR3 extends over 13 amino acids. V was trimmed by 5 bases and J by 3 bases, leaving 10 bases between them. Looked up from germline, CDR1 is SEHNR and CDR2 is FQNEAQ (reference sequence). In DNA, the CDR3 is TGTGCCAGCAGCCCCCCCGGGGACTATGGCTACACCTTC. The encoded protein is CASSPPGDYGYTF.

The chain couples TRBV29-1 to TRBJ2-1, with 7 bases lining up with TRBD2. Germline CDR1 SQVTM, CDR2 ANQGSEA. The V gene end was trimmed by 2 bases and the J gene end by 10 bases; junction bases not matched to a gene: 20. This CDR3 region has 17 residues. The CDR3 nucleotides read TGCAGCGTTGAAATGGCGAGCGGGATTACTGCTAGTGGGGAGCAGTTCTTC. It yields the protein CSVEMASGITASGEQFF.

The CDR3 here is CASTFGDRAYEQYF. The CDR3 DNA follows: TGTGCCAGCACTTTCGGAGACAGGGCCTACGAGCAGTACTTC. V and J are TRBV28 and TRBJ2-7; the match to TRBD1 covers 7 bases. CDR3 size: 14 residues. Losses at the gene ends were 7 bases for V and 2 bases for J; bases not matched to a gene: 8. Per germline, CDR1 MDHEN and CDR2 SYDVKM.

The chain uses TRBV27 and TRBJ2-2; D call uncertain. V was cut by 3 bases and J by 0 bases, with 8 bases left in between. CDR1 is MNHEY and CDR2 is SMNVEV in the germline V gene (reference sequence). This CDR3 region has 15 residues. The CDR3, as DNA: TGTGCCAGCAGTTTTGTGACATCGAACACCGGGGAGCTGTTTTTT. Translated: CASSFVTSNTGELFF.

The J gene is TRBJ2-1, the V gene TRBV5-6, with 8 nucleotides matching TRBD2. After removal of 4 bases from V and 9 bases from J, the junction contained 15 bases not matched to a gene. This CDR3 is 16 amino acids long. Germline CDR1 SGHDT, CDR2 YYEEEE. The CDR3 region has the DNA TGTGCCAGCAGCCACAGCGGGACTAGAAGGATGGCTGAGCAGTTCTTC. As protein: CASSHSGTRRMAEQFF.

The chain links TRBV28 to TRBJ1-5; D is unclear. The CDR3 loop spans 17 amino acids. V was cut by 6 bases and J by 2 bases, with 20 bases left in between. In germline, CDR1 is MDHEN, CDR2 SYDVKM. The CDR3 DNA sequence: TGTGCCAGCAGCCCAATCAGTTTCGATAGGGGCAATCAGCCCCAGCATTTT. Translated, it gives CASSPISFDRGNQPQHF. The full variable domain, rest sourced from reference TRBV28 and TRBJ1-5, is DVKVTQSSRYLVKRTGEKVFLECVQDMDHENMFWYRQDPGLGLRLIYFSYDVKMKEKGDIPEGYSVSREKKERFSLILESASTNQTSMYLCASSPISFDRGNQPQHFGDGTRLSIL.

Of note for this clone: An end of the junction differs from the germline gene, which may be a read error. The chain carries TRBV6-5 and TRBJ1-1, with D hard to call. The CDR3 spans 14 residues. Per germline, CDR1 MNHEY and CDR2 SVGAGI. The CDR3 region is CASSYSRLNAEAFF. CDR3 DNA sequence: TGTGCCAGCAGTTACTCCCGGCTGAACGCTGAAGCTTTCTTT.

The rearrangement uses TRBV18 and TRBJ1-2; D possibly corresponds to TRBD1 (6 bases). There are 14 residues in the CDR3. The V gene lost 0 bases and the J gene lost 4 bases, with 9 bases spanning the gap. Germline CDR1 reads KGHSH; CDR2 reads LQKENI. The CDR3 region has the DNA TGTGCCAGCTCACCACCACAGGGCTTCTATGGCTACACCTTC. The encoded protein is CASSPPQGFYGYTF.

The chain uses TRBV7-7 and TRBJ2-5; 16 nucleotides match TRBD2. Germline V gives CDR1 SSHAT, CDR2 FNYEAQ (reference sequence). This CDR3 comprises 22 residues. Trimming at V came to 5 bases and at J to 2 bases, leaving 20 bases not matched to a gene. The CDR3 region is CASSNPLGTSGRAFLEQETQYF. In DNA, the CDR3 is TGTGCCAGCAGCAATCCTCTCGGGACTAGCGGGAGGGCCTTTTTGGAACAAGAGACCCAGTACTTC.

The chain carries TRBV5-6 and TRBJ1-2; D may be TRBD1 (6 bases). The CDR3 runs to 16 residues. The V end was cut by 4 bases, the J end by 2 bases, with 18 bases between. Germline loops: CDR1 SGHDT, CDR2 YYEEEE. This CDR3 is CASSPGGAGANYGYTF. In nucleotides, the CDR3 is TGTGCCAGCAGCCCTGGCGGCGCAGGGGCCAACTATGGCTACACCTTC.

This clone was seen only once. The J gene is TRBJ2-2, the V gene TRBV27; maybe TRBD2 (6 bases). V lost 1 base and J 4 bases, leaving 13 bases between the germline ends. The length of the CDR3 is 16 residues. CDR1 and CDR2 (germline): MNHEY, SMNVEV (reference sequence). CDR3 sequence (DNA): TGTGCCAGCAGTTTATTTTATGGGGGAGGCACCGGGGAGCTGTTTTTT. Its protein product is CASSLFYGGGTGELFF.

The CDR3 nucleotides are TGTGCCAGCAGTGAGATAGGACTAGCGGGAGTCGAGCAGTACTTC. Its protein is CASSEIGLAGVEQYF. The rearrangement links TRBV25-1 to TRBJ2-7, with 13 bases fitting TRBD2. V gave up 3 bases and J gave up 6 bases; unmatched junction bases: 5. Germline lookup yields CDR1 MGHDK and CDR2 SYGVNS. CDR3 length: 15 residues.

The chain employs TRBV11-2 and TRBJ2-5; D is ambiguous. The V end was cut by 5 bases, the J end by 2 bases, with 9 bases between. Germline V lookup: CDR1 SGHAT, CDR2 FQNNGV. This CDR3 has 13 residues. The chain's CDR3 is CASSGWIQETQYF. CDR3 bases: TGTGCCAGCAGCGGATGGATTCAAGAGACCCAGTACTTC.

The chain combines TRBV11-2 with TRBJ2-3; D unclear. Germline assignment: CDR1 SGHAT and CDR2 FQNNGV. Trimming shortened V by 3 bases and J by 0 bases, and 16 bases separated the two germline ends. The CDR3 covers 17 residues. The CDR3 protein is CASSFVGNPFSTDTQYF. CDR3 bases: TGTGCCAGCAGCTTCGTAGGAAACCCCTTTAGCACAGATACGCAGTATTTT.

This chain joins TRBV5-4 and TRBJ2-7; the D gene is possibly TRBD1 (6 bases). The CDR3 consists of 14 residues. CDR1 and CDR2 (germline): SGHNT, YYREEE (reference sequence). V was clipped by 4 bases and J by 5 bases, with 16 bases between them. Written as DNA, the CDR3 is TGTGCCAGCAGCAACAGGGACCTGAGGCACGAGCAGTACTTC. Its translation is CASSNRDLRHEQYF.

The rearrangement links TRBV28 to TRBJ1-5; D is ambiguous. V was pared by 4 bases and J by 3 bases, with 4 bases between. CDR1 is MDHEN, CDR2 SYDVKM, per germline. The CDR3 is 12 residues long. CDR3 nucleotides: TGTGCCAGCAGTTACGACAATCAGCCCCAGCATTTT. This codes for CASSYDNQPQHF.

A remark on this clone: This sample also contains other DNA sequences that code for the same CDR3. The genes are TRBV6-5 and TRBJ2-7; maybe TRBD1 (5 bases). The CDR3 contains 14 residues. Germline CDR1 MNHEY, CDR2 SVGAGI. V gave up 3 bases and J gave up 1 base, with 10 bases separating them. The CDR3 reads CASSYYQGSYEQYF. The CDR3 region has the DNA TGTGCCAGCAGTTATTATCAGGGTTCCTACGAGCAGTACTTC.

CDR3 region: CASSLGEGTEAFF. CDR3 nucleotide sequence: TGTGCCAGCAGTTTGGGAGAGGGCACTGAAGCTTTCTTT. The chain has TRBV27 and TRBJ1-1; no reliable D call. The germline gives CDR1 MNHEY, CDR2 SMNVEV (reference sequence). Trimming stripped 3 bases from V and 4 bases from J, with 9 bases between. The CDR3 spans 13 residues.

The chain is built from TRBV11-2 and TRBJ2-2; D is possibly TRBD1 or TRBD2 (5 bases each). Germline V CDR1 and CDR2: SGHAT, FQNNGV. Trimming stripped 0 bases from V and 2 bases from J, with 19 bases between. The CDR3 has 19 residues. This CDR3 is CASSLDRGRVGTNTGELFF. In nucleotides, the CDR3 is TGTGCCAGCAGCTTAGATCGGGGCAGAGTTGGGACCAACACCGGGGAGCTGTTTTTT.

This chain joins TRBV5-6 and TRBJ1-1; D perhaps matches TRBD1 (5 bases). From germline, CDR1 is SGHDT and CDR2 YYEEEE. The CDR3 contains 14 residues. Trimming cost V 4 bases and J 1 base, with 11 bases left between them. The CDR3 DNA reads as TGTGCCAGCAGCGCAGGGTTTGGGAACACTGAAGCTTTCTTT. This sequence encodes CASSAGFGNTEAFF. Full variable domain (missing parts from reference TRBV5-6 and TRBJ1-1): DAGVTQSPTHLIKTRGQQVTLRCSPKSGHDTVSWYQQALGQGPQFIFQYYEEEERQRGNFPDRFSGHQFPNYSSELNVNALLLGDSALYLCASSAGFGNTEAFFGQGTRLTVV.

The gene calls are TRBV27 and TRBJ1-1; the D is unclear. The V gene lost 6 bases and the J gene lost 1 base, with 9 bases spanning the gap. Germline V gene lookup returns CDR1 MNHEY and CDR2 SMNVEV (reference sequence). The CDR3 runs to 13 residues. The CDR3 DNA follows: TGTGCCAGCAGACCCGACGGGAACACTGAAGCTTTCTTT. It codes for CASRPDGNTEAFF.